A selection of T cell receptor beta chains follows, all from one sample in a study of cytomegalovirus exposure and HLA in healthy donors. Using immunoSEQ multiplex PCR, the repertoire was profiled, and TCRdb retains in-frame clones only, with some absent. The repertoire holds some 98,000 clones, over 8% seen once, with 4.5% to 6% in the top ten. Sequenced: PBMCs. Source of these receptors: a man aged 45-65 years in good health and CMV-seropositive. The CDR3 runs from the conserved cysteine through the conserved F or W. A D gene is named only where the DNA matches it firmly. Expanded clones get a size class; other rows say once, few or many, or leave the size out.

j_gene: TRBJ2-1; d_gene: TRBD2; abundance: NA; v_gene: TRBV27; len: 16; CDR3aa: CASTRRIAGGDNEQFF; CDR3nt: TGTGCCAGCACTCGCCGAATAGCGGGAGGCGACAATGAGCAGTTCTTC
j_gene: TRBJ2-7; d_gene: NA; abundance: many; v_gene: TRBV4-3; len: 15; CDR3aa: CASSQGVQSTYEQYF; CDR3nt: TGCGCCAGCAGCCAAGGCGTACAGAGTACCTACGAGCAGTACTTC
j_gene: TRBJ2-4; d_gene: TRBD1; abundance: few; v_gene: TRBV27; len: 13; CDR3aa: CASRGQGQNIQYF; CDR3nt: TGTGCCAGCAGAGGACAGGGACAAAACATTCAGTACTTC
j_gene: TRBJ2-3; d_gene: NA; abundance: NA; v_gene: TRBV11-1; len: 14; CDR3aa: CASSSLASTDTQYF; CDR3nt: TGTGCCAGCAGCTCTCTAGCATCCACAGATACGCAGTATTTT
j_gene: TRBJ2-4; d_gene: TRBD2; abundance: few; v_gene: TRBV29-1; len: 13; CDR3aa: CSVKGGSAGIQYF; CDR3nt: TGCAGCGTTAAGGGCGGGAGCGCGGGCATTCAGTACTTC
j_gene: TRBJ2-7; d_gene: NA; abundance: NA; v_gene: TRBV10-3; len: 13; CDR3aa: CAISERRRDEQYF; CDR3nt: TGTGCCATCAGTGAGAGAAGGAGGGACGAGCAGTACTTC
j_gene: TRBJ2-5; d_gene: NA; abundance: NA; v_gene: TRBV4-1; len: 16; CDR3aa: CASKVSGQRNQETQYF; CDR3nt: TGCGCCAGCAAGGTTTCGGGACAAAGAAACCAAGAGACCCAGTACTTC
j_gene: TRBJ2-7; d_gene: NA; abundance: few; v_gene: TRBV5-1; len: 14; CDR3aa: CASSETPRGDEQYF; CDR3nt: TGCGCCAGCAGCGAAACACCACGGGGTGACGAGCAGTACTTC
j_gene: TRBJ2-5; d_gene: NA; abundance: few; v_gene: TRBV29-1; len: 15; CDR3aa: CSVAGQSVMGETQYF; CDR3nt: TGCAGCGTTGCGGGACAAAGCGTTATGGGGGAGACCCAGTACTTC
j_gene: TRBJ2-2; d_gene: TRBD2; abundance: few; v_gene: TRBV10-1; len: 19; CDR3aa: CASHPAGLAGGYNTGELFF; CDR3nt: TGCGCCAGCCACCCCGCCGGACTAGCGGGAGGGTATAACACCGGGGAGCTGTTTTTT
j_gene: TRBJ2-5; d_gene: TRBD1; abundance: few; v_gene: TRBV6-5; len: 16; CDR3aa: CASSLRGTGGGETQYF; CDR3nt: TGTGCCAGCAGTTTACGCGGGACAGGGGGCGGGGAGACCCAGTACTTC
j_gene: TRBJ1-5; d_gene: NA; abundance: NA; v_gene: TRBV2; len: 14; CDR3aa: CASSEVAQYQPQHF; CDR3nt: TGTGCCAGCAGTGAAGTGGCACAGTATCAGCCCCAGCATTTT
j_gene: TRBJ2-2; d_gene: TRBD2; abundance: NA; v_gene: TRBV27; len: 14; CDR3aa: CASSTSENTGELFF; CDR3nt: TGTGCCAGCAGTACTAGCGAGAACACCGGGGAGCTGTTTTTT
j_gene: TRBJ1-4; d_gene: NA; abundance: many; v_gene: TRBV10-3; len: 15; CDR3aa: CAISAGGSSNEKLFF; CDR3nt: TGTGCCATCAGTGCCGGAGGATCTTCTAATGAAAAACTGTTTTTT
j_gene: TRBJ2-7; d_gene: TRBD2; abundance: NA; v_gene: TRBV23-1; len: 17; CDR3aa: CASSLSAGGGKAYEQYF; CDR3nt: TGCGCCAGCAGTCTCTCGGCGGGAGGCGGCAAGGCCTACGAGCAGTACTTC
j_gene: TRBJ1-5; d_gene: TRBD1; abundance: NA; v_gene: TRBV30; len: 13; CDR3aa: CAWSGTEGQPQHF; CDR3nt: TGTGCCTGGTCCGGGACAGAAGGACAGCCCCAGCATTTT
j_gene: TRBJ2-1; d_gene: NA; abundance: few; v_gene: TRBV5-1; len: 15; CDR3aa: CASSAGQSSYNEQFF; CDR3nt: TGCGCCAGCAGCGCCGGACAGAGCTCCTACAATGAGCAGTTCTTC
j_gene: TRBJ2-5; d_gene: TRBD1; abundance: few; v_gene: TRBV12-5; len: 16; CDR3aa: CASGSSGTALQETQYF; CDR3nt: TGTGCTAGTGGTTCCTCCGGGACAGCGCTACAAGAGACCCAGTACTTC
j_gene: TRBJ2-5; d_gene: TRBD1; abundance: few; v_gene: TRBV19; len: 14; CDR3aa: CASSPQTGRETQYF; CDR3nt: TGTGCCAGTAGTCCCCAGACAGGGCGAGAGACCCAGTACTTC
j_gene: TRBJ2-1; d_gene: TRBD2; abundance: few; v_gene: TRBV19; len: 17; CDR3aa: CASSSRLAGLLADEQFF; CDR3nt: TGTGCCAGTAGTTCGCGACTAGCGGGTCTCTTGGCCGATGAGCAGTTCTTC
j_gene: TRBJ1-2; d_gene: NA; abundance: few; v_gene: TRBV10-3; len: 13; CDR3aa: CAITDRRVYGYTF; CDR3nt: TGTGCCATCACTGACAGGCGAGTCTATGGCTACACCTTC
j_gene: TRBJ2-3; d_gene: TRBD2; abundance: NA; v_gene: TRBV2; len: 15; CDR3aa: CASSGGLADLDTQYF; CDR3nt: TGTGCCAGCAGTGGGGGACTAGCGGACTTAGATACGCAGTATTTT
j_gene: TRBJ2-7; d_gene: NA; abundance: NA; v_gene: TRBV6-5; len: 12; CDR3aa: CASKGGRGEQYF; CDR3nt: TGTGCCAGCAAAGGCGGTAGAGGCGAGCAGTACTTC
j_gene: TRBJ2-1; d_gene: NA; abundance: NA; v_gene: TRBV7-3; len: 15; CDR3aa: CASSLDGSRDNEQFF; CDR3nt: TGTGCCAGCAGCTTAGACGGGAGTCGGGACAATGAGCAGTTCTTC
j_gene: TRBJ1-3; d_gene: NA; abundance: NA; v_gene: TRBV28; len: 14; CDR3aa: CASSLEVSGNTIYF; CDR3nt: TGTGCCAGCAGTTTAGAGGTCTCTGGAAACACCATATATTTT
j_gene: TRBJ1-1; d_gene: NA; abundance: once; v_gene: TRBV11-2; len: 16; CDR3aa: CASSLDRSGVNTEAFF; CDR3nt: TGTGCCAGCAGCTTAGATCGGAGCGGAGTGAACACTGAAGCTTTCTTT
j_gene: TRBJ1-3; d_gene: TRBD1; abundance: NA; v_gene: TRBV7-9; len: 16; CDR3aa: CASSLIGTGGGNTIYF; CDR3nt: TGTGCCAGCAGCCTTATTGGGACAGGTGGTGGAAACACCATATATTTT
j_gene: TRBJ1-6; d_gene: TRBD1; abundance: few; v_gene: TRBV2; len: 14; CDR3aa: CASSEHRGESPLHF; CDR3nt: TGTGCCAGCAGTGAGCACAGGGGGGAATCACCCCTCCACTTT
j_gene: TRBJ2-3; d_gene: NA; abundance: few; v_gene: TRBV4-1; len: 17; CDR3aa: CASSPGSIGLPTDTQYF; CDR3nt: TGCGCCAGCAGCCCAGGGTCAATAGGGCTCCCCACAGATACGCAGTATTTT
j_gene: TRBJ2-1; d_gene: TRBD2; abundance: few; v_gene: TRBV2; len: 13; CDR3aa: CASSDSLAGTQFF; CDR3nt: TGTGCCAGCAGTGACAGTCTAGCGGGAACTCAGTTCTTC
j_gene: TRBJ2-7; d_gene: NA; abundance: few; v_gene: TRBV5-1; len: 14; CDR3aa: CASSLSAGPYEQYF; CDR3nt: TGCGCCAGCAGCTTGTCAGCGGGTCCCTACGAGCAGTACTTC
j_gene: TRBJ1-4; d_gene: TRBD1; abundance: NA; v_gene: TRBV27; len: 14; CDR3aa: CASSPRTGIEKLFF; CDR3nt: TGTGCCAGCAGTCCCCGGACAGGGATAGAAAAACTGTTTTTT
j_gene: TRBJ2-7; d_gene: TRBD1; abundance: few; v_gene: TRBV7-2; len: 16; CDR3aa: CASGQRAGTGYAEQYF; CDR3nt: TGTGCCAGCGGCCAAAGGGCCGGGACAGGTTATGCCGAGCAGTACTTC
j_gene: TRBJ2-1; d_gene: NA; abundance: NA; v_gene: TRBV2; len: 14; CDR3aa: CASSDLLAHNEQFF; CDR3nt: TGTGCCAGCAGTGACCTACTAGCCCACAATGAGCAGTTCTTC
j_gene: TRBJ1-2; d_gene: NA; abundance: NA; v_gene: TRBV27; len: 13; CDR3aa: CASSLSPDFGYTF; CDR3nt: TGTGCCAGCAGTTTATCCCCCGACTTTGGCTACACCTTC
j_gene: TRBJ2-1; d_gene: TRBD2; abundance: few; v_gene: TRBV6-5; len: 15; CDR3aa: CASSFGLAAYNEQFF; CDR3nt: TGTGCCAGCAGCTTTGGACTAGCGGCTTACAATGAGCAGTTCTTC
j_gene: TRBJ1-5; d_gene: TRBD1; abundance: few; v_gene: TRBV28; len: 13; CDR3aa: CASSRQGFEPQHF; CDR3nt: TGTGCCAGCAGTCGACAGGGTTTTGAGCCCCAGCATTTT
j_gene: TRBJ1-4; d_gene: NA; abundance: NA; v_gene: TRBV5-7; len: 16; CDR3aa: CASSLVRKGRNEKLFF; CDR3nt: TGTGCCAGCAGCTTGGTACGGAAAGGGAGAAATGAAAAACTGTTTTTT
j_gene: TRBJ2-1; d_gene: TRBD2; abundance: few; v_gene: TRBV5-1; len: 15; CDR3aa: CASSLWGEGQDEQFF; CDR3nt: TGCGCCAGCAGCTTGTGGGGGGAGGGCCAAGATGAGCAGTTCTTC
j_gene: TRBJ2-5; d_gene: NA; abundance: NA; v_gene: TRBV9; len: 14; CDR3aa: CASSEGGVQETQYF; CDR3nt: TGTGCCAGCAGCGAGGGGGGGGTCCAAGAGACCCAGTACTTC
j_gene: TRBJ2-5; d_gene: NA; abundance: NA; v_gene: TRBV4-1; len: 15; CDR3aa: CASSSKTLREETQYF; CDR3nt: TGCGCCAGCAGCTCCAAGACTCTCCGGGAGGAGACCCAGTACTTC
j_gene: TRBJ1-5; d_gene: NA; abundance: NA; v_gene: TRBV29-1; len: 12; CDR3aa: CSVKTGEGPQHF; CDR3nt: TGCAGCGTCAAGACGGGAGAGGGGCCCCAGCATTTT
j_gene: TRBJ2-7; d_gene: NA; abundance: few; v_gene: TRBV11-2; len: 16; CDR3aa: CASSLDRSAPRYEQYF; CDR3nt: TGTGCCAGCAGCTTAGATCGGTCCGCCCCCCGGTACGAGCAGTACTTC
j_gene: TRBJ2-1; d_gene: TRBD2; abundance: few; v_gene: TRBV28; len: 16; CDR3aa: CASSPTSGRTYNEQFF; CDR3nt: TGTGCCAGCAGTCCAACTAGCGGGAGAACCTACAATGAGCAGTTCTTC
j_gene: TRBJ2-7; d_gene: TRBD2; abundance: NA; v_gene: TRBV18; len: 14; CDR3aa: CASSPQLADDEQYF; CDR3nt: TGTGCCAGCTCACCCCAACTAGCGGACGACGAGCAGTACTTC
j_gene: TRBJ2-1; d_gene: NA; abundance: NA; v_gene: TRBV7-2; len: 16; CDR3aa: CASSLVRDSLYNEQFF; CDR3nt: TGTGCCAGCAGCTTAGTACGGGACTCCCTCTACAATGAGCAGTTCTTC
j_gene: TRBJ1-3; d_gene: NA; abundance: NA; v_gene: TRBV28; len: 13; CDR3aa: CASKVSTRNTIYF; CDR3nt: TGTGCCAGCAAAGTTTCAACAAGAAACACCATATATTTT
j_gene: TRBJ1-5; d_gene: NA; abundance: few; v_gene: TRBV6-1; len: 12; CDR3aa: CASGESNQPQHF; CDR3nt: TGTGCCAGCGGGGAGAGCAATCAGCCCCAGCATTTT
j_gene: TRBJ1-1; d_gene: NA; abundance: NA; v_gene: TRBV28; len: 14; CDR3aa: CASSLFGGRLEAFF; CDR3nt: TGTGCCAGCAGTTTGTTTGGGGGGAGGCTTGAAGCTTTCTTT
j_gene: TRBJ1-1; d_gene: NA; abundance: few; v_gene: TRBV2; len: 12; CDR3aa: CASIQRGTEAFF; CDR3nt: TGTGCCAGCATTCAGAGAGGCACTGAAGCTTTCTTT
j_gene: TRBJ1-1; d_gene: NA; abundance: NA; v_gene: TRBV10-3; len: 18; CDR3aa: CAISVKGQGGGRDTEAFF; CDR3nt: TGTGCCATCAGTGTGAAGGGCCAGGGAGGGGGAAGGGACACTGAAGCTTTCTTT
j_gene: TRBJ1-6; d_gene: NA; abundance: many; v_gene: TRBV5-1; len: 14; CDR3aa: CASRLQGADSPLHF; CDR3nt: TGCGCCAGCAGGCTACAGGGTGCGGATTCACCCCTCCACTTT
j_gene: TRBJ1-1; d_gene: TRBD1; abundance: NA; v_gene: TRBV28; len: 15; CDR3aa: CASSSWTGETPEAFF; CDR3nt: TGTGCCAGCAGTTCATGGACAGGGGAAACCCCTGAAGCTTTCTTT
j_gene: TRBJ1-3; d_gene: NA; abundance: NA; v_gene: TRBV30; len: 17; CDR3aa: CAWSATPSLSSGNTIYF; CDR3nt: TGTGCCTGGAGTGCTACTCCAAGTTTGAGCTCTGGAAACACCATATATTTT